This TCR beta chain was sequenced during a study of control samples from healthy donors and cancer patients. TCRdb's copy holds only in-frame clones and misses some; the assay was immunoSEQ multiplex PCR. The table includes 150,000 to 200,000 clones, about 93% detected once. Trimming removed 0 bases from V and 6 bases from J, with 14 bases in between. The V gene's germline CDR1 is MNHEY and CDR2 SVGAGI. The CDR3 contains 15 residues. Sequencing was done on a sample of blood. V usage is TRBV6-5 and J usage is TRBJ1-2, with D possibly matching TRBD1 (6 bases). The origin of this receptor is a man aged 18 to 30 in good health. CDR3 protein: CASSYSDRFVDGYTF. The CDR3 coding sequence is TGTGCCAGCAGTTACTCAGACAGGTTCGTTGATGGCTACACCTTC.